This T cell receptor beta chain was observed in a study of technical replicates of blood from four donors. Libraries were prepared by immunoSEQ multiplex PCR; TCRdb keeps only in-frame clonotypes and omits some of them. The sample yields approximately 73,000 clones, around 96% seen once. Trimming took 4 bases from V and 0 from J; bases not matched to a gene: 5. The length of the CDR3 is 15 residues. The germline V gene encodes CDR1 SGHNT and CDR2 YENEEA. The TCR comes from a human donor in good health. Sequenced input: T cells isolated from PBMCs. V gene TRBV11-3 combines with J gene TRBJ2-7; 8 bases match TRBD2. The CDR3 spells CASSWQLAASYEQYF. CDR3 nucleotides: TGTGCCAGCAGCTGGCAACTAGCGGCCTCCTACGAGCAGTACTTC.